One sample yielded the 17 T cell receptor beta chains listed below, sequenced in a study of metastatic and nonmetastatic thyroid tumors. TCRdb reanalyzed the PCR reads with MiXCR. Among some 9,900 clones, approximately 33% were seen once, and the ten largest hold about 4.4%. Ahead of thyroid surgery, no patient had received treatment of any kind. The sequenced sample was tumor tissue. These receptor sequences come from a female donor with papillary thyroid cancer or a benign thyroid nodule (not recorded which). Some clones in this sample may be carry-over from other donors' samples.

This clone came up many times. The chain uses TRBV5-4 and TRBJ2-3; 9 bases agree with TRBD1. This CDR3 spans 16 amino acids. Germline V gene sequence: CDR1 SGHNT, CDR2 YYREEE (reference sequence). Unmatched junction bases numbered 11, after V lost 4 bases and J lost 5 bases. The CDR3 nucleotides read TGTGCCAGCAGCACCGAACAGGGGGCGCGAGGAGATACGCAGTATTTT. Protein: CASSTEQGARGDTQYF.

The V call is TRBV19, the J call TRBJ2-1; no reliable D call. The CDR3 runs 14 residues. V gave up 3 bases and J gave up 6 bases, with 12 bases separating them. Germline CDR1 reads LNHDA; CDR2 reads SQIVND (reference sequence). The CDR3 is CASSIGYLVNEQFF. In DNA, the CDR3 is TGTGCCAGTAGTATTGGTTATTTGGTCAATGAGCAGTTCTTC.

This sequence joins TRBV6-2 or TRBV6-3 and TRBJ2-3; no clear D. With 0 bases removed from V and 6 bases from J, the gap between germline ends came to 10 bases. The germline V gene has CDR1 MNHEY and CDR2 SVGEGT. This CDR3 region has 14 residues. The CDR3 nucleotides are TGTGCCAGCAGTTACTCGATGTCGTCGGATACGCAGTATTTT. Its protein product is CASSYSMSSDTQYF.

V and J are TRBV5-5 and TRBJ1-1; D is undetermined. This CDR3 spans 13 amino acids. Germline CDR1 SGHKS, CDR2 YYEKEE (reference sequence). The V gene lost 2 bases and the J gene lost 4 bases, with 9 bases spanning the gap. CDR3 residues: CASSFSTATEAFF. CDR3 sequence (DNA): TGTGCCAGCAGCTTCTCAACGGCCACTGAAGCTTTCTTT.

V usage is TRBV20-1 and J usage is TRBJ2-1, with D possibly being TRBD1 (7 bases). Trimming left V 8 bases short and J 4 bases short, with 15 bases between. Per germline, CDR1 DFQATT and CDR2 SNEGSKA (reference sequence). The CDR3 totals 13 residues. The CDR3 nucleotides are TGCAGTCCAGGGGGAGGAGATTACAATGAGCAGTTCTTC. Its translation: CSPGGGDYNEQFF.

This sequence joins TRBV2 and TRBJ2-7; possible D gene TRBD2, 6 bases. CDR1 and CDR2 from the germline V gene are SNHLY and FYNNEI. The CDR3 extends over 15 amino acids. Trimming left V 6 bases short and J 6 bases short, with 21 bases between. CDR3 nucleotide sequence: TGTGCCAGCAGGCAAGGACTATCGGGAGCTGTCGAGCAGTACTTC. This codes for CASRQGLSGAVEQYF. The complete variable domain, with remaining parts taken from reference TRBV2 and TRBJ2-7, reads EPEVTQTPSHQVTQMGQEVILRCVPISNHLYFYWYRQILGQKVEFLVSFYNNEISEKSEIFDDQFSVERPDGSNFTLKIRSTKLEDSAMYFCASRQGLSGAVEQYFGPGTRLTVT.

This clone was seen more than once but under ten times. Other DNA sequences in this sample translate to the same CDR3. The rearrangement links TRBV5-1 to TRBJ1-1, with 8 bases matching TRBD1. CDR1 and CDR2 (germline): SGHRS, YFSETQ. The CDR3 runs to 15 residues. With V trimmed by 2 bases and J by 11 bases, 14 bases remained unmatched. Here the CDR3 reads CASSFTTGAAGGAFF. In DNA, the CDR3 is TGCGCCAGCAGCTTTACGACAGGGGCCGCTGGGGGGGCTTTCTTT.

This clone was seen ten or more times. J is TRBJ2-3 and V is TRBV20-1; 11 nucleotides line up with TRBD2. The V and J ends lost 5 bases and 1 base, in that order; junction bases with no gene match: 11. Germline V CDR1 and CDR2: DFQATT, SNEGSKA (reference sequence). The CDR3 runs to 17 residues. For the CDR3, the DNA is TGCAGTGCTCTCGGTCTACTAGCGGGAGAGGGCACAGATACGCAGTATTTT. It specifies CSALGLLAGEGTDTQYF.

The gene calls are TRBV20-1 and TRBJ2-3; perhaps TRBD2 as D (5 bases). Trimming stripped 2 bases from V and 6 bases from J, with 18 bases between. The CDR3 is 15 residues long. Per germline, CDR1 DFQATT and CDR2 SNEGSKA (reference sequence). The CDR3 DNA sequence: TGCAGTGCTAGACAATCCCGCGGGTCGGTGGATACGCAGTATTTT. The encoded protein is CSARQSRGSVDTQYF.

The V and J genes are TRBV28 and TRBJ1-1, with a tentative D call TRBD1 (5 bases). Germline V gene lookup returns CDR1 MDHEN and CDR2 SYDVKM. The ends were cut back, 2 bases at V and 0 bases at J, with 13 bases in the middle. The CDR3 is made up of 16 amino acids. As DNA, the CDR3 is TGTGCCAGCAGTTTAAGGGACGGGGGACTGAACACTGAAGCTTTCTTT. Protein sequence: CASSLRDGGLNTEAFF. The variable domain in full, with the rest retrieved from reference TRBV28 and TRBJ1-1, is DVKVTQSSRYLVKRTGEKVFLECVQDMDHENMFWYRQDPGLGLRLIYFSYDVKMKEKGDIPEGYSVSREKKERFSLILESASTNQTSMYLCASSLRDGGLNTEAFFGQGTRLTVV.

This clone was seen more than once but under ten times. This may come from a read error, since a much larger clone is one base off. This same CDR3 is encoded by further DNA sequences in the sample. The chain has TRBV27 and TRBJ2-3, with D unclear. Germline CDR1 reads MNHEY; CDR2 reads SMNVEV (reference sequence). V gave up 3 bases and J gave up 7 bases, with 11 bases separating them. This CDR3 region has 13 residues. The CDR3 region is CASSLSSTHTQYF. The CDR3 bases are TGTGCCAGCAGTTTGTCGAGTACACATACGCAGTATTTT.

The chain recombines TRBV30 with TRBJ1-4; weak D call: TRBD1 (6 bases). CDR1 and CDR2 (germline): GTSNPN, SVGIG (reference sequence). V lost 5 bases, J lost 7 bases, and 17 bases lay in between. The CDR3 is 14 amino acids. The CDR3 bases are TGTGCCTGGCTTGGGGGGGCGCACGGTGAAAAACTGTTTTTT. Encoded protein: CAWLGGAHGEKLFF. Full variable domain (rest looked up from reference TRBV30 and TRBJ1-4): SQTIHQWPATLVQPVGSPLSLECTVEGTSNPNLYWYRQAAGRGLQLLFYSVGIGQISSEVPQNLSASRPQDRQFILSSKKLLLSDSGFYLCAWLGGAHGEKLFFGSGTQLSVL.

This clone counts as medium-sized (0.01 to 0.1%). The chain is built from TRBV6-1 and TRBJ2-1, with 7 nucleotides matching TRBD1. Trimming took 5 bases from V and 2 from J; bases not matched to a gene: 6. This CDR3 comprises 15 residues. CDR1 and CDR2 (germline): MNHNS, SASEGT. The CDR3 protein is CASSSRTGPYNEQFF. The CDR3, as DNA: TGTGCCAGCAGTTCCCGGACAGGTCCCTACAATGAGCAGTTCTTC.

The chain combines TRBV20-1 with TRBJ2-7, with 10 bases that match TRBD2. The CDR3 totals 14 residues. The V gene end was trimmed by 5 bases and the J gene end by 2 bases; junction bases not matched to a gene: 6. Germline values: CDR1 DFQATT, CDR2 SNEGSKA (reference sequence). CDR3 in DNA: TGCAGTGCTCAGCGGGAGGGCCGCCCCTACGAGCAGTACTTC. Amino acids: CSAQREGRPYEQYF.

By sample share, this clone is medium-sized. The J gene is TRBJ1-4, the V gene TRBV7-8; D remains ambiguous. Looked up from germline, CDR1 is SGHVS and CDR2 is FQNEAQ. The CDR3 runs 18 residues. Trimming took off 1 base at V and 4 bases at J, with 19 bases between the two ends. The CDR3 region is CASSLGVGQGPINEKLFF. For the CDR3, the DNA is TGTGCCAGCAGCTTAGGGGTTGGCCAAGGGCCTATTAATGAAAAACTGTTTTTT.

This clone was seen a few times. A junction end diverges from the germline sequence, so it may reflect a read error. The chain uses TRBV6-5 and TRBJ2-2; maybe TRBD1 (8 bases). The CDR3 is 14 amino acids. The germline gives CDR1 MNHEY, CDR2 SVGAGI. The CDR3 DNA reads as TGTGCCACCATTGTACTAGCGCCGACAGGGGAGCTTTTTTTT. Protein sequence: CATIVLAPTGELFF.

The chain carries TRBV5-1 and TRBJ2-1; D is uncertain. Deletions cut 6 bases from V and 5 bases from J, with 9 bases between. The CDR3 runs 12 residues. The germline CDR1 and CDR2 sequences are SGHRS and YFSETQ. The CDR3 reads CASTSLHNEQFF. CDR3 nucleotide sequence: TGCGCCAGCACCTCTCTTCACAATGAGCAGTTCTTC.